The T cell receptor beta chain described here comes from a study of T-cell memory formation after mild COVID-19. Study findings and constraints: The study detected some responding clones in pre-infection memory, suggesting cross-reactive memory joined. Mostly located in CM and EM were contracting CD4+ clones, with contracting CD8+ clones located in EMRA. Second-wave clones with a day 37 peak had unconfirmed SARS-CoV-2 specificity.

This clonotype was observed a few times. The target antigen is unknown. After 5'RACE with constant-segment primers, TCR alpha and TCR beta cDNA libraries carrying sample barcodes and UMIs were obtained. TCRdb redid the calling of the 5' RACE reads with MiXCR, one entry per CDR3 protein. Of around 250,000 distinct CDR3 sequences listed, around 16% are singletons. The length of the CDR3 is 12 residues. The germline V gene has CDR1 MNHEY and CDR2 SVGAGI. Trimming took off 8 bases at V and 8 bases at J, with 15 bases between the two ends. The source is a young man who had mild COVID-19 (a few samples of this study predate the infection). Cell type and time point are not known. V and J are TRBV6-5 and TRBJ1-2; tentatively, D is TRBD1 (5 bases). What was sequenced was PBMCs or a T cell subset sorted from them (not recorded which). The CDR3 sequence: CASAPGKGGYTF. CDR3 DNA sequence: TGTGCCAGCGCCCCGGGCAAGGGGGGCTACACCTTC.